A single sample is the source of the 8 T cell receptor beta chains below, sequenced in a study of OX40 agonist ivuxolimab in advanced cancers. TCRdb keeps only in-frame clones here, not all; method: immunoSEQ multiplex PCR. This sample yields 70,000 to 80,000 clones, of which around 80% are seen a single time; about 5% belongs to the top ten. The starting material was CD4+ or CD8+ T cells sorted from blood, obtained in a trial of the OX40 agonist ivuxolimab. The receptors originated from an adult with an advanced solid tumor such as melanoma, head and neck, liver or kidney cancer.

The V gene is TRBV9, the J gene TRBJ1-6, with TRBD1 as a possible D gene (6 bases). The V gene lost 3 bases and the J gene lost 5 bases, with 12 bases spanning the gap. The germline CDR1 and CDR2 sequences are SGDLS and YYNGEE. The CDR3 length is 15 residues. CDR3 in DNA: TGTGCCAGCAGCGGAACAGGGTCTGATAATTCACCCCTCCACTTT. It translates to CASSGTGSDNSPLHF. Variable domain in full (rest from reference TRBV9 and TRBJ1-6): DSGVTQTPKHLITATGQRVTLRCSPRSGDLSVYWYQQSLDQGLQFLIQYYNGEERAKGNILERFSAQQFPDLHSELNLSSLELGDSALYFCASSGTGSDNSPLHFGNGTRLTVT.

This chain links TRBV7-9 with TRBJ2-5; the match to TRBD2 covers 13 bases. The CDR3 has 16 amino acids. The V and J ends lost 4 bases and 5 bases, in that order; junction bases with no gene match: 7. Germline V gene data show CDR1 as SEHNR and CDR2 as FQNEAQ (reference sequence). In nucleotides, the CDR3 is TGTGCCAGCAGCTCCGGGACTAGCGGGGTGGGGGAGACCCAGTACTTC. This gives the protein CASSSGTSGVGETQYF.

The rearrangement links TRBV29-1 to TRBJ1-2; weak D call: TRBD1 (5 bases). CDR3 size: 14 residues. Trimming took off 6 bases at V and 2 bases at J, with 16 bases between the two ends. Germline V gene data show CDR1 as SQVTM and CDR2 as ANQGSEA. The CDR3: CSVTAGTENYGYTF. CDR3 bases: TGCAGCGTCACAGCCGGGACGGAGAACTATGGCTACACCTTC.

The rearrangement joins TRBV6-5 to TRBJ1-1; D uncertain. This CDR3 has 14 amino acids. V lost 5 bases and J lost 1, with 11 bases in between. Germline lookup yields CDR1 MNHEY and CDR2 SVGAGI. In DNA form, the CDR3 reads TGTGCCAGCAGTGCGGGAGATGGGAACACTGAAGCTTTCTTT. It is translated as CASSAGDGNTEAFF.

The chain links TRBV5-1 to TRBJ1-1, with 12 bases identical to TRBD1. In germline, CDR1 is SGHRS, CDR2 YFSETQ. The CDR3 is made up of 15 amino acids. The trim removed 2 bases at V and 4 bases at J, leaving 3 bases unmatched. The CDR3: CASSLQGQGATEAFF. The CDR3 DNA sequence: TGCGCCAGCAGCTTACAGGGACAGGGGGCCACTGAAGCTTTCTTT.

This clone appeared many times. The chain carries TRBV4-1 and TRBJ1-2, with D perhaps TRBD1 (6 bases). Trimming left V 3 bases short and J 7 bases short, with 21 bases between. The germline V gene encodes CDR1 MGHRA and CDR2 YSYEKL. CDR3 length equals 16 residues. In DNA form, the CDR3 reads TGCGCCAGCAGCCAGGCCCATCGGGCGGGGGCTGGTGGCTACACCTTC. Translation gives CASSQAHRAGAGGYTF.

The chain carries TRBV7-2 and TRBJ2-1; no clear D. The CDR3 is 14 residues long. V lost 1 base to trimming and J lost 8 bases, with 12 bases between them. Germline V CDR1 and CDR2: SGHTA, FQGNSA. The CDR3 DNA is TGTGCCAGCAGCTTAGACTCGCAAGCATATGAGCAGTTCTTC. Translated: CASSLDSQAYEQFF.

This sequence joins TRBV6-5 and TRBJ2-7, with D perhaps matching TRBD2 (5 bases). Germline assignment: CDR1 MNHEY and CDR2 SVGAGI. The CDR3 has 16 residues. Trimming stripped 2 bases from V and 2 bases from J, with 16 bases between. Here the CDR3 reads CASSYRRGDMTYEQYF. In DNA, the CDR3 is TGTGCCAGCAGTTACAGACGGGGAGACATGACCTACGAGCAGTACTTC.